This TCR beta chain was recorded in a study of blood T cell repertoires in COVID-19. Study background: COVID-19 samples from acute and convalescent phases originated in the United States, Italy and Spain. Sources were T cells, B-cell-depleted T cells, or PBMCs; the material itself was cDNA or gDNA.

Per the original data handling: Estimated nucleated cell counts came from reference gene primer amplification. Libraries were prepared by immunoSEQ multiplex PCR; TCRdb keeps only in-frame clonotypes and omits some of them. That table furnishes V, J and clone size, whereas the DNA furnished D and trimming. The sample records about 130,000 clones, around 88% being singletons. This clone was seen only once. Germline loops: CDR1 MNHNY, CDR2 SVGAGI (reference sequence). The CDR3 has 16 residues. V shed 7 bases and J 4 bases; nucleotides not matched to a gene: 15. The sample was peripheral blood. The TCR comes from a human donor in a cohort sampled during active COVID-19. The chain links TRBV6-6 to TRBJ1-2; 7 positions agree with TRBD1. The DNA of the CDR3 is TGTGCCAGCACTCTATCGGACAGGCTTTCCTCCTATGGCTACACCTTC. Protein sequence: CASTLSDRLSSYGYTF.